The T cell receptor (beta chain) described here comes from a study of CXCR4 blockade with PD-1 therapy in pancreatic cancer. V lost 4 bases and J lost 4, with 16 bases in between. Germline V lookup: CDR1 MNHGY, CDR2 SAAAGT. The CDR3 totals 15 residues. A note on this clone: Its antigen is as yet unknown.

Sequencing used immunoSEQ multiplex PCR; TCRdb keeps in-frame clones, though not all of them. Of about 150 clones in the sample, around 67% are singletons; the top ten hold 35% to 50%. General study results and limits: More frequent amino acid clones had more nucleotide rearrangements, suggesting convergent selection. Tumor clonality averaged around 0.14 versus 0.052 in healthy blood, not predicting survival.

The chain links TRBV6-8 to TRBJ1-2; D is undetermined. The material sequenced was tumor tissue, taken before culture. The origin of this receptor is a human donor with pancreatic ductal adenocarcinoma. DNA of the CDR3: TGTGCCAGCAGTTTTGTCTGCTCTATGACCTATGGCTACACCTTC. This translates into CASSFVCSMTYGYTF.